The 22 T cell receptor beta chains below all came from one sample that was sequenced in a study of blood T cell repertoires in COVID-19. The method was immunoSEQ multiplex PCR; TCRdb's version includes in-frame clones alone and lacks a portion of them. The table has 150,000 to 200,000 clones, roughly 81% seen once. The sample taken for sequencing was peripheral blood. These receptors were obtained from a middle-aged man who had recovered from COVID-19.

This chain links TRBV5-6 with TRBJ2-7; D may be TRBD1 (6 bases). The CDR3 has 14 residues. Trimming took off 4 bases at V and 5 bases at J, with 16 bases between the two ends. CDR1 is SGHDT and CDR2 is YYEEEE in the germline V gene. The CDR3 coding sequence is TGTGCCAGCAGCCGGCCACAGGGTGCCGACGAGCAGTACTTC. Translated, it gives CASSRPQGADEQYF.

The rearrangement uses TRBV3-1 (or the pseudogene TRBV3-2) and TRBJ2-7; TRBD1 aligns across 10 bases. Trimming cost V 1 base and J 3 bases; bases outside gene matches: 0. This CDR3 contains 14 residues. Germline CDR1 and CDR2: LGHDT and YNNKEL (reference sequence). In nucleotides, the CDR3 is TGTGCCAGCAGCCAAGGGACAGGGGGCTACGAGCAGTACTTC. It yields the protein CASSQGTGGYEQYF.

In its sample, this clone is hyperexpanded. The DNA of the CDR3 is TGTGCCAGTGGTGACCCGGCGCAGGGTAACACTGAAGCTTTCTTT. It is translated as CASGDPAQGNTEAFF. This rearrangement joins TRBV19 to TRBJ1-1, with D maybe TRBD1 (5 bases). V dropped 8 bases and J dropped 2 bases, with 18 bases sitting between them. CDR3 length equals 15 residues. Per germline, CDR1 LNHDA and CDR2 SQIVND (reference sequence).

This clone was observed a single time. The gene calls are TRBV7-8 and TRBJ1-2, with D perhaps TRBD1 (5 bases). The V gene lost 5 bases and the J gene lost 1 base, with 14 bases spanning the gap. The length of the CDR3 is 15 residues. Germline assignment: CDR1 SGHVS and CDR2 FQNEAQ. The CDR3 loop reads CASSPGHLLNYGYTF. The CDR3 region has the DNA TGTGCCAGCAGCCCAGGACACCTCCTTAACTATGGCTACACCTTC. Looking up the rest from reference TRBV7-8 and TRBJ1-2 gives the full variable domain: GAGVSQSPRYKVAKRGQDVALRCDPISGHVSLFWYQQALGQGPEFLTYFQNEAQLDKSGLPSDRFFAERPEGSVSTLKIQRTQQEDSAVYLCASSPGHLLNYGYTFGSGTRLTVV.

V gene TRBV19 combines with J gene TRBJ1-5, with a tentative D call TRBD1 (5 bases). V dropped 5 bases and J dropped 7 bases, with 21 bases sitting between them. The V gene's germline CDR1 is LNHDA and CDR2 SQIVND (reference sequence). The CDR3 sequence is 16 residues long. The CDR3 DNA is TGTGCCAGTAGTCCCCTGGAGGGGCGAGGGAGACAGCCCCAGCATTTT. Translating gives CASSPLEGRGRQPQHF.

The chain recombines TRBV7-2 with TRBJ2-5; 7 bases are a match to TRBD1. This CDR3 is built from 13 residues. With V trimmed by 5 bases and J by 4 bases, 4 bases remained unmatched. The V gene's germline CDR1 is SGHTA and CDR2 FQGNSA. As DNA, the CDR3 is TGTGCCAGCAGCGTAGGGGGCTTAGAGACCCAGTACTTC. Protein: CASSVGGLETQYF.

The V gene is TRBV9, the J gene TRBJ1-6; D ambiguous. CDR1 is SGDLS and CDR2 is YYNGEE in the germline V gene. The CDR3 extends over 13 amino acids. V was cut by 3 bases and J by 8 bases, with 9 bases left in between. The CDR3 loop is CASSGEPDSPLHF. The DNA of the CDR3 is TGTGCCAGCAGCGGCGAACCCGATTCACCCCTCCACTTT.

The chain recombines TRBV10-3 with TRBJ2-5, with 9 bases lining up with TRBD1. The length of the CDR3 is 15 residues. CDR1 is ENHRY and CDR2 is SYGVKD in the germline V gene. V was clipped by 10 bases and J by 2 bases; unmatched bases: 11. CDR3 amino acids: CATRTTGGWQETQYF. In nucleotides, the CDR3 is TGTGCCACCCGGACGACAGGGGGATGGCAAGAGACCCAGTACTTC.

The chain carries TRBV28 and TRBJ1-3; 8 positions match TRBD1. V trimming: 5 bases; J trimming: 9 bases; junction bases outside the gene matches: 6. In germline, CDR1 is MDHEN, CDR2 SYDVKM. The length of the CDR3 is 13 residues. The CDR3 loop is CASSPRQGSTIYF. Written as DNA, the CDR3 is TGTGCCAGCAGTCCACGACAGGGGAGCACCATATATTTT.

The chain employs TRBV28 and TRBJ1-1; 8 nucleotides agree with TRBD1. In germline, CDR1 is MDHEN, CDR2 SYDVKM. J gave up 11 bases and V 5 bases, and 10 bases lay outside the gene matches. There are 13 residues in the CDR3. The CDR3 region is CASSRTGYPRAFF. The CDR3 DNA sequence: TGTGCCAGCAGTCGGACAGGGTACCCAAGGGCTTTCTTT.

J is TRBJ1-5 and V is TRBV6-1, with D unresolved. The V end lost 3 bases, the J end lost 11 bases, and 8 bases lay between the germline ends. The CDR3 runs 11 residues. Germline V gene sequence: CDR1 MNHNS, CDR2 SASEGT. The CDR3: CASSERSAQHF. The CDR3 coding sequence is TGTGCCAGCAGTGAGAGGTCAGCCCAGCATTTT.

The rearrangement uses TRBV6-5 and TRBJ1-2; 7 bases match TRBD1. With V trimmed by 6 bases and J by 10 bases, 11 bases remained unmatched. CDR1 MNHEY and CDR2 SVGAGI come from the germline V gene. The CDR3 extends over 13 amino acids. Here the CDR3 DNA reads TGTGCCAGCAGATTAGACTGGGACAGAAACTACACCTTC. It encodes CASRLDWDRNYTF.

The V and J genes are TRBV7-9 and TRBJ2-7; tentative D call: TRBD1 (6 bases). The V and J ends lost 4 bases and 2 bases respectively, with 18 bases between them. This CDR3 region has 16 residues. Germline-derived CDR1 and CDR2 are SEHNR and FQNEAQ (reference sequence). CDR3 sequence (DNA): TGTGCCAGCAGCTCCGTGATGTTGGGACAAACCTACGAGCAGTACTTC. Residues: CASSSVMLGQTYEQYF.

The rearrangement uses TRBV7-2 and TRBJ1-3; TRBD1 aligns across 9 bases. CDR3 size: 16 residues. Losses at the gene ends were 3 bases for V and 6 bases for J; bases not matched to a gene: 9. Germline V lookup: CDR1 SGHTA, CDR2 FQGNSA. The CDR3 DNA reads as TGTGCCAGCAGCTTCCATTTCGGACAGGGGTCAAACACCATATATTTT. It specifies CASSFHFGQGSNTIYF.

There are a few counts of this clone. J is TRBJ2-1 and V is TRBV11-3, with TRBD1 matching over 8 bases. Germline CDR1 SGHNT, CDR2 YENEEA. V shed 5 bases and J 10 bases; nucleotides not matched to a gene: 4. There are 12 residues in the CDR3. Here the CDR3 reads CASSLGTGEQFF. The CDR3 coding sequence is TGTGCCAGCAGCCTAGGGACAGGCGAGCAGTTCTTC.

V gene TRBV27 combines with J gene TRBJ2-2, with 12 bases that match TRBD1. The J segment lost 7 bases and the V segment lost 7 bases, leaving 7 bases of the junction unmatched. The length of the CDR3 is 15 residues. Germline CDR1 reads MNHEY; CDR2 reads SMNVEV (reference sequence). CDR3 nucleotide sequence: TGTGCCAGCACCCCCGGGACAGGGGGCCACGGGGAGCTGTTTTTT. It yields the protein CASTPGTGGHGELFF.

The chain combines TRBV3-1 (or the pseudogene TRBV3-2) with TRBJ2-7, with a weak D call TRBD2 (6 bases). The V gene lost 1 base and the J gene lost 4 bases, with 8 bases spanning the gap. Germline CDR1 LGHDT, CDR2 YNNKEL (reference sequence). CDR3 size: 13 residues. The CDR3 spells CASSQVGGYEQYF. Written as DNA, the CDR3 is TGTGCCAGCAGCCAAGTTGGGGGGTACGAGCAGTACTTC.

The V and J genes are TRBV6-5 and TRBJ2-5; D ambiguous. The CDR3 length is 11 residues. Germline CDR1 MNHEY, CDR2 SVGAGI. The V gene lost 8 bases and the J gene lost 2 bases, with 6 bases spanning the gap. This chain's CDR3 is CASVRQETQYF. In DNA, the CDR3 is TGTGCCAGCGTCAGACAAGAGACCCAGTACTTC.

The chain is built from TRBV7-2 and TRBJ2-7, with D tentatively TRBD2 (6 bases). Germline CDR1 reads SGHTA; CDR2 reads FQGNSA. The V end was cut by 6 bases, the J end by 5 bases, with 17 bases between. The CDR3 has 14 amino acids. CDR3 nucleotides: TGTGCCAGCAGTCCGGGAGCGGCCCCTCACGAGCAGTACTTC. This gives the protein CASSPGAAPHEQYF.

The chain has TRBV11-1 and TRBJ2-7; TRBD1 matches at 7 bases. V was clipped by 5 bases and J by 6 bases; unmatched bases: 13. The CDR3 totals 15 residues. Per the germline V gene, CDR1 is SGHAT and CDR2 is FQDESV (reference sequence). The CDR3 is CASSPLGRGLVEQYF. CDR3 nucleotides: TGTGCCAGCAGCCCCCTGGGCAGGGGGTTGGTCGAGCAGTACTTC.

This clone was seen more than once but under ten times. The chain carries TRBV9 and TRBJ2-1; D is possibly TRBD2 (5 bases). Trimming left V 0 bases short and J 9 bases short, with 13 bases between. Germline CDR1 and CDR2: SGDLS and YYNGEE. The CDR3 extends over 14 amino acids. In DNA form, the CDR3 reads TGTGCCAGCAGCGTAGGAGGGATCGACGGTGAGCAGTTCTTC. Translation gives CASSVGGIDGEQFF.

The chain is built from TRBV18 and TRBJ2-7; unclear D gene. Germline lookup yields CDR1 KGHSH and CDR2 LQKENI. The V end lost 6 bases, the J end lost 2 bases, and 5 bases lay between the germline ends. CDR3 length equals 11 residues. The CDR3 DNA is TGTGCCAGCTCTCCGGCCTACGAGCAGTACTTC. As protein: CASSPAYEQYF. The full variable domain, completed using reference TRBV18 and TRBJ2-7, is NAGVMQNPRHLVRRRGQEARLRCSPMKGHSHVYWYRQLPEEGLKFMVYLQKENIIDESGMPKERFSAEFPKEGPSILRIQQVVRGDSAAYFCASSPAYEQYFGPGTRLTVT.